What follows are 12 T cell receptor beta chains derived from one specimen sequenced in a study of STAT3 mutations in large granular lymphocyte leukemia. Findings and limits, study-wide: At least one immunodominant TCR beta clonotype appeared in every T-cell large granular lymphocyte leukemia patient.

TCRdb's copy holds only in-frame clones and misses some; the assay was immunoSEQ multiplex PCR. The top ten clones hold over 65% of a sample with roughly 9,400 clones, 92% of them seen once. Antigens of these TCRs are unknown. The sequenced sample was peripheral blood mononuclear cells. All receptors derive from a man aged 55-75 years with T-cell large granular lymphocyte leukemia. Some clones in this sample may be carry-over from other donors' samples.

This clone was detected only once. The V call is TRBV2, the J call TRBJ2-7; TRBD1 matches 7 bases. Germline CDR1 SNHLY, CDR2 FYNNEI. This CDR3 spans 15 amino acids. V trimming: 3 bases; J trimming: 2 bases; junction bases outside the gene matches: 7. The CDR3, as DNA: TGTGCCAGCAGTGACCAGGGACAGCTAACCTACGAGCAGTACTTC. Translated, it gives CASSDQGQLTYEQYF.

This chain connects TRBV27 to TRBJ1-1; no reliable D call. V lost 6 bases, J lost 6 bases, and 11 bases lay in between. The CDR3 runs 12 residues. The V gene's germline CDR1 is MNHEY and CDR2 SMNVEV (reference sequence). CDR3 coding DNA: TGTGCCAGCAGAACCCTCGGCTCTGAAGCTTTCTTT. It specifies CASRTLGSEAFF.

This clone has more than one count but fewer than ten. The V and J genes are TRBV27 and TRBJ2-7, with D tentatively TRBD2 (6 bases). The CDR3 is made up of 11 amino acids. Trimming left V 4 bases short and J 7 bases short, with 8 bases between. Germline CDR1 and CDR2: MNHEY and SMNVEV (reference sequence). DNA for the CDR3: TGTGCCAGCAGTTGGAGCGGGGAGCAGTACTTC. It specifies CASSWSGEQYF.

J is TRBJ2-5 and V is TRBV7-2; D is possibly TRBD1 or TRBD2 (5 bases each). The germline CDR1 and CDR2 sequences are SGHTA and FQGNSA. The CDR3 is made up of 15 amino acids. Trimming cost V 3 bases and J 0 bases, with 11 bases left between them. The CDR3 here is CASSFGGSYQETQYF. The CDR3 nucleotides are TGTGCCAGCAGCTTTGGGGGATCGTACCAAGAGACCCAGTACTTC.

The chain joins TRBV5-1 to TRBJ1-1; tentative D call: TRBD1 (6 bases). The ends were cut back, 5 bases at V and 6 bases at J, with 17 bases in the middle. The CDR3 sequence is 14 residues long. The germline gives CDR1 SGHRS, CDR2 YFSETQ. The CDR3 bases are TGCGCCAGCAGTCAAGTAGGGGGGCGGGCTGAAGCTTTCTTT. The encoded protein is CASSQVGGRAEAFF.

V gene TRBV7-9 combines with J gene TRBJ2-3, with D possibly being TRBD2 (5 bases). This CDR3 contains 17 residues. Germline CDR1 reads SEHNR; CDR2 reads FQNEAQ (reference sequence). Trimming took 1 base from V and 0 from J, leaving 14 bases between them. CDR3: CASSLVEGITSTDTQYF. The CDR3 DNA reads TGTGCCAGCAGCTTAGTAGAGGGTATTACTAGCACAGATACGCAGTATTTT.

For the CDR3, the DNA is TGTGCCAGCAGCCGCCTCAGCGGCCGAAATCAGCCCCAGCATTTT. Translating gives CASSRLSGRNQPQHF. The chain recombines TRBV11-2 with TRBJ1-5; no clear D. The CDR3 contains 15 residues. Between the trimmed V and J ends, which lost 5 bases and 4 bases, there was a span of 15 bases. Looked up from germline, CDR1 is SGHAT and CDR2 is FQNNGV.

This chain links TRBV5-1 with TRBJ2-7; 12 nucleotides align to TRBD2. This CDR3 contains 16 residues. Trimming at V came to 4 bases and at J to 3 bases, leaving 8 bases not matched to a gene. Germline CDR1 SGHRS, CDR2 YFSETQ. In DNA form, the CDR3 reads TGCGCCAGCAGCCTTTCGACTAGCGGGAGTCTCTACGAGCAGTACTTC. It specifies CASSLSTSGSLYEQYF.

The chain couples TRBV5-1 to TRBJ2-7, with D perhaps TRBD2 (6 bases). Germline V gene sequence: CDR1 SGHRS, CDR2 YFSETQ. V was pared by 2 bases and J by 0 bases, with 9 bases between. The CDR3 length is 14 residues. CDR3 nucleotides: TGCGCCAGCAGCTTCCGGGGGACCTCCTACGAGCAGTACTTC. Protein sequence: CASSFRGTSYEQYF.

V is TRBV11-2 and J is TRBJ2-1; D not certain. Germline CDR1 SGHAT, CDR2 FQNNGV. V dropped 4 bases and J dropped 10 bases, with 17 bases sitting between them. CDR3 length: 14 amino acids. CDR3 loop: CASSSPRKAREQFF. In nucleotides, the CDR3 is TGTGCCAGCAGCTCCCCCCGGAAGGCTCGGGAGCAGTTCTTC.

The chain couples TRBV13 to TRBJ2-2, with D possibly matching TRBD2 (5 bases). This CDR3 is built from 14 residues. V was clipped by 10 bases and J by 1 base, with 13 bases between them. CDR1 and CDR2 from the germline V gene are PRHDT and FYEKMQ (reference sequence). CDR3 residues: CATSSSGNTGELFF. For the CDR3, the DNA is TGTGCCACCTCGTCCAGCGGGAACACCGGGGAGCTGTTTTTT.

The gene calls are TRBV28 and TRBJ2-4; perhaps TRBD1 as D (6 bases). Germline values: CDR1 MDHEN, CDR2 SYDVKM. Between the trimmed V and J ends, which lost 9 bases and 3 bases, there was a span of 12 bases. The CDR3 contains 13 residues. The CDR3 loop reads CASTGYGKNIQYF. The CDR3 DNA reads TGTGCCAGTACAGGGTATGGCAAAAACATTCAGTACTTC.